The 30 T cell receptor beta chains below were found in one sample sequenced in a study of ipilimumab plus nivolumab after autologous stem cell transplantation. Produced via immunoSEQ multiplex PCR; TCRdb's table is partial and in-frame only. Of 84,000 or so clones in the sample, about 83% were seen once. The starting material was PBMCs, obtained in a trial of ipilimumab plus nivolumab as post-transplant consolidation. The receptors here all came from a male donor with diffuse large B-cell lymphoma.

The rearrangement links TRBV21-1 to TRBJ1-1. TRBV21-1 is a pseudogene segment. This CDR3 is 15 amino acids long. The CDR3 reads CASSTERGVNTEAFF. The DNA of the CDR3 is TGTGCCAGCAGCACGGAGCGGGGAGTGAATACTGAAGCTTTCTTT.

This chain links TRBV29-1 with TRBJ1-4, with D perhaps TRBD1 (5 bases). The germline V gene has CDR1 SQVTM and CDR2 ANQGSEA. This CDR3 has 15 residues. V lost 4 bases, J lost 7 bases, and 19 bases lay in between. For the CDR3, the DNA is TGCAGCGTTGCCCAGGGCGGGGGAAGAGGTGAAAAACTGTTTTTT. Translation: CSVAQGGGRGEKLFF.

The CDR3 bases are TGTGCCAGCAGCTCGTGGGGGACAACTAATGAAAAACTGTTTTTT. Residues: CASSSWGTTNEKLFF. V and J are TRBV5-4 and TRBJ1-4; D perhaps matches TRBD1 (5 bases). Trimming shortened V by 3 bases and J by 0 bases, and 9 bases separated the two germline ends. This CDR3 is 15 amino acids long. Germline values: CDR1 SGHNT, CDR2 YYREEE (reference sequence).

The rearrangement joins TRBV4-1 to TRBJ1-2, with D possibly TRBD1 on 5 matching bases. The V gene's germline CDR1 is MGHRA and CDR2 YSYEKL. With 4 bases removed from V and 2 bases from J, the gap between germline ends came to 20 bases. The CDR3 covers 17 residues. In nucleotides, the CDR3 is TGCGCCAGCAGCCCGACTACCAGTTCCCCAGGGAACTATGGCTACACCTTC. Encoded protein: CASSPTTSSPGNYGYTF.

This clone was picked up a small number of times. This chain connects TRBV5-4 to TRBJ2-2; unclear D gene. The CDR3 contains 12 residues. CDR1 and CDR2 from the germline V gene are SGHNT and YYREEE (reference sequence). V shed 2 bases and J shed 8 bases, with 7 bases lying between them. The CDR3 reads CASSLESGELFF. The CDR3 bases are TGTGCCAGCAGCTTAGAGTCTGGGGAGCTGTTTTTT.

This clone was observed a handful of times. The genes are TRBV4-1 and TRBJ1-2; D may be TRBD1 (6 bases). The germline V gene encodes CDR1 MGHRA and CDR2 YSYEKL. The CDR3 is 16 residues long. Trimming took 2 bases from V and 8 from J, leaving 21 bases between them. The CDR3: CASSQSPQGREGGYTF. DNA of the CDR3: TGCGCCAGCAGCCAAAGCCCACAGGGCAGGGAAGGGGGCTACACCTTC.

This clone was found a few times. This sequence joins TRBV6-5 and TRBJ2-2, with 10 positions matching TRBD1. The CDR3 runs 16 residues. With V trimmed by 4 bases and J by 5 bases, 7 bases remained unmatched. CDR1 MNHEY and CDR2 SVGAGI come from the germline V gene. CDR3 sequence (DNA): TGTGCCAGCAGTTCCGGGACAGGGGAGTGGACCGGGGAGCTGTTTTTT. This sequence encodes CASSSGTGEWTGELFF.

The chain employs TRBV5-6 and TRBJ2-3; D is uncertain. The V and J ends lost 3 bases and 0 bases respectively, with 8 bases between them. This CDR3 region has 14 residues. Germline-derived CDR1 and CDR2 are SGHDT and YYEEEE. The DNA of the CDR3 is TGTGCCAGCAGCTACCGACTGAGCACAGATACGCAGTATTTT. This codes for CASSYRLSTDTQYF.

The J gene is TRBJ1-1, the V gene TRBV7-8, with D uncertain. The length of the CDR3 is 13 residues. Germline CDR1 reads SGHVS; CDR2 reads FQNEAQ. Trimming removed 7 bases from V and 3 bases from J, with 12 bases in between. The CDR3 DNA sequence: TGTGCCAGCACCTTGAGTAAGGACACTGAAGCTTTCTTT. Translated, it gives CASTLSKDTEAFF.

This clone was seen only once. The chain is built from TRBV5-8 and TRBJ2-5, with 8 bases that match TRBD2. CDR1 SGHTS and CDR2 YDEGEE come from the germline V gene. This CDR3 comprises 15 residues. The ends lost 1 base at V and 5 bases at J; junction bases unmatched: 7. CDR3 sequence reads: CASSLRGGPGETQYF. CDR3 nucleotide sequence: TGTGCCAGCAGCTTGCGGGGGGGGCCAGGGGAGACCCAGTACTTC.

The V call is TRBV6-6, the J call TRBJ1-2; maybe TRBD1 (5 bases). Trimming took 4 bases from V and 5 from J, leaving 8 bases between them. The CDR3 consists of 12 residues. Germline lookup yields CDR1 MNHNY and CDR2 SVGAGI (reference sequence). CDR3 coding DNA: TGTGCCAGCAGTTTACAGGAATATGGCTACACCTTC. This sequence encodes CASSLQEYGYTF.

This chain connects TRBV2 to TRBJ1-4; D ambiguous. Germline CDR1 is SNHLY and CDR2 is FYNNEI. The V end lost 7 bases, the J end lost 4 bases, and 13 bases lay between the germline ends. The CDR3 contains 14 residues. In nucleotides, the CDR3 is TGTGCCAGCACTCGTTTCGAGGATAATGAAAAACTGTTTTTT. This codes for CASTRFEDNEKLFF.

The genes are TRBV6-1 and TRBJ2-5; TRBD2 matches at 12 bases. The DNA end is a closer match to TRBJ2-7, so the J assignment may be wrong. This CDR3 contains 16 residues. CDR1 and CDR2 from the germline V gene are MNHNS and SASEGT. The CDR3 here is CASSEGLAGDTYEQYF. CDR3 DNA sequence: TGTGCCAGCAGTGAGGGACTAGCGGGTGATACCTACGAGCAGTACTTC.

The CDR3 nucleotides are TGCGCCAGCAGGGGCCGGGGGCTGAACACCGGGGAGCTGTTTTTT. The encoded protein is CASRGRGLNTGELFF. This chain connects TRBV10-2 to TRBJ2-2, with D perhaps given as TRBD1 or TRBD2 (6 bases each). Germline V gene sequence: CDR1 WSHSY, CDR2 SAAADI. V was cut by 6 bases and J by 1 base, with 12 bases left in between. This CDR3 is built from 15 residues.

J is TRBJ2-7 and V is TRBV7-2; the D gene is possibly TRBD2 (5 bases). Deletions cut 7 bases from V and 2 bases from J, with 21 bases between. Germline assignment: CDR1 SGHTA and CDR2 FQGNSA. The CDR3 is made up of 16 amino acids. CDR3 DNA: TGTGCCAGCAACATGAAACTAGAAGGTCCGCCCTACGAGCAGTACTTC. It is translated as CASNMKLEGPPYEQYF.

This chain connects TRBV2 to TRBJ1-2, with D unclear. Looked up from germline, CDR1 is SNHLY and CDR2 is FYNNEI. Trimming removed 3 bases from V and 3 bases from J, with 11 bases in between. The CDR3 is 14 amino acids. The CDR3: CASSEGGGYYGYTF. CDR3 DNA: TGTGCCAGCAGTGAGGGCGGCGGCTACTATGGCTACACCTTC.

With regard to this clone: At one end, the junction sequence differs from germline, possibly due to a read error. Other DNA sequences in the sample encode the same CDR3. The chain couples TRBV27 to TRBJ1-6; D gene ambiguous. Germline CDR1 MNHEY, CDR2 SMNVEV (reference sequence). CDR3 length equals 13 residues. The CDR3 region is CASSFGFLSPLHF. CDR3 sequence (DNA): TGTGCTAGCAGTTTCGGGTTCCTATCACCCCTCCACTTT.

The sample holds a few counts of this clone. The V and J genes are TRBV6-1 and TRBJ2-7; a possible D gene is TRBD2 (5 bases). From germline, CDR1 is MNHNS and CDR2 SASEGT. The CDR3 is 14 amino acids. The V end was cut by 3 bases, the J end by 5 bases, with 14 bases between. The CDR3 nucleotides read TGTGCCAGCAGTGATTGGTTAGCGAGGGACGAGCAGTACTTC. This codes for CASSDWLARDEQYF.

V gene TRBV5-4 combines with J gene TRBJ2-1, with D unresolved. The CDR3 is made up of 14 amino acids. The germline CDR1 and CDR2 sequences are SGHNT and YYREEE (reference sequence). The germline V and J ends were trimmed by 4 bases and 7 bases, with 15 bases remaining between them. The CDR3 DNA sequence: TGTGCCAGCAGCCAGAGGACCCCCCGGAATGAGCAGTTCTTC. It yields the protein CASSQRTPRNEQFF.

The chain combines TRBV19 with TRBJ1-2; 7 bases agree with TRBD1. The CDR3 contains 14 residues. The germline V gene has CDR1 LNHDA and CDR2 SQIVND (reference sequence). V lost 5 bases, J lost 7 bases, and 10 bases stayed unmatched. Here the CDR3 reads CASSPLQGGRGYTF. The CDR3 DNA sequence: TGTGCCAGTAGTCCTCTTCAAGGGGGCCGTGGCTACACCTTC.

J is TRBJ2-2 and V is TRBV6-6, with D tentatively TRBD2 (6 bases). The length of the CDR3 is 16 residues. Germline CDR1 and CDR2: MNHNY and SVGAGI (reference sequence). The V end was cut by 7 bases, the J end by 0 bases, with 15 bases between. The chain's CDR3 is CASKNPGLPNTGELFF. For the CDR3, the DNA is TGTGCCAGCAAGAATCCGGGACTCCCGAACACCGGGGAGCTGTTTTTT.

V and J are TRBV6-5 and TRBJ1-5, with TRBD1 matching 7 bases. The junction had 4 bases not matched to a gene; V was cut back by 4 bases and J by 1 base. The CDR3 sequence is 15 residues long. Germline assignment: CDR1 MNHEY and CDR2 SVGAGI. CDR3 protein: CASSLTGPSNQPQHF. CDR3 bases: TGTGCCAGCAGTTTGACAGGGCCCAGCAATCAGCCCCAGCATTTT.

CDR3 region: CASRGGTRNYGYTF. DNA for the CDR3: TGTGCCAGCCGCGGTGGGACCCGTAACTATGGCTACACCTTC. The chain has TRBV7-2 and TRBJ1-2; the D gene is possibly TRBD1 (5 bases). The germline gives CDR1 SGHTA, CDR2 FQGNSA. V lost 8 bases and J 1 base, leaving 14 bases between the germline ends. This CDR3 spans 14 amino acids.

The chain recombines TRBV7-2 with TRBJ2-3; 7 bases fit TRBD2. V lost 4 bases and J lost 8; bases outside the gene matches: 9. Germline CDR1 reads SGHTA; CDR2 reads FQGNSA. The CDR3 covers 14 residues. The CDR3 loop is CASSSQRGAPTQYF. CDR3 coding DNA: TGTGCCAGCAGCTCCCAGCGGGGTGCCCCTACGCAGTATTTT.

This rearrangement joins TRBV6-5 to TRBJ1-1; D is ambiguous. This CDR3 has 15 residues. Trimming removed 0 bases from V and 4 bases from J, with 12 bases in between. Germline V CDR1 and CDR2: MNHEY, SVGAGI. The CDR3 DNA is TGTGCCAGCAGTTACTCGACTCGTCGGGGCACTGAAGCTTTCTTT. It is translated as CASSYSTRRGTEAFF.

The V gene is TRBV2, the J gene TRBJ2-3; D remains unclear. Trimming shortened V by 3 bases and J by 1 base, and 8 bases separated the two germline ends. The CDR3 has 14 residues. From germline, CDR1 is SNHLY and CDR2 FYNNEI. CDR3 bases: TGTGCCAGCAGTGAGTTGCGAGGCACAGATACGCAGTATTTT. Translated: CASSELRGTDTQYF.

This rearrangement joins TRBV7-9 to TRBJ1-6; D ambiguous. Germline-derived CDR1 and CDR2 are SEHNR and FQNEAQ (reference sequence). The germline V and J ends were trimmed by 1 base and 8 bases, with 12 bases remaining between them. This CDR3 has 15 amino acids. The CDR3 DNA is TGTGCCAGCAGCTTAGGTTCCACGGGGTATTCACCCCTCCACTTT. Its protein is CASSLGSTGYSPLHF.

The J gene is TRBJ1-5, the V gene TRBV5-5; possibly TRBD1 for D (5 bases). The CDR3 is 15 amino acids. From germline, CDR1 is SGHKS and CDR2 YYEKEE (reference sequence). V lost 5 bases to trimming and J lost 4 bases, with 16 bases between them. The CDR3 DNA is TGTGCCAGCAGTTTGATCTCAGGGTCTAATCAGCCCCAGCATTTT. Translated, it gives CASSLISGSNQPQHF.

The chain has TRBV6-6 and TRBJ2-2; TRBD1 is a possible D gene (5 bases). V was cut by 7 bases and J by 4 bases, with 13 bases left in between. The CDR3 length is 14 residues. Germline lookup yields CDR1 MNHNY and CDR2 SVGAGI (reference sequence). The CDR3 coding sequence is TGTGCCAGCATCCTGGGGCAGCGCACCGGGGAGCTGTTTTTT. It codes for CASILGQRTGELFF.

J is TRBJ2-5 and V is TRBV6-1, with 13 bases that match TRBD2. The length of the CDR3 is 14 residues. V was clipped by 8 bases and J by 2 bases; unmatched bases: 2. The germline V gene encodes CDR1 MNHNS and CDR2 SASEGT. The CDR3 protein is CASRLAGGQETQYF. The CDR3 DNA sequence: TGTGCCAGCCGACTAGCGGGGGGTCAAGAGACCCAGTACTTC.